This T cell receptor (beta chain) was recovered during a study of cytomegalovirus exposure and HLA in healthy donors. Overall study results and limits: It was shown in a later analysis that HLA-associated TCR beta chains were more clonally expanded than other, equally common chains. Diagnosis of cytomegalovirus status made by the classifier reportedly showed high specificity and sensitivity.

The germline V gene has CDR1 SGHRS and CDR2 YFSETQ. V trimming: 4 bases; J trimming: 2 bases; junction bases outside the gene matches: 4. CDR3 length equals 14 residues. In regard to this clone: As yet, its antigen is unknown.

The PCR used 60 Vbeta and 13 Jbeta primers. Only in-frame clones appear in the TCRdb table, and some are missing; sequencing was by immunoSEQ multiplex PCR. The sample lists about 200,000 clones; about 88% were seen once. Sequencing used PBMCs. The source of this sequence is a woman in her 30s in good health and CMV-seronegative. The V and J genes are TRBV5-1 and TRBJ2-7, with TRBD1 matching 9 bases. CDR3 residues: CASSTGQGAYEQYF. As DNA, the CDR3 is TGCGCCAGCAGCACGGGACAGGGAGCCTACGAGCAGTACTTC.